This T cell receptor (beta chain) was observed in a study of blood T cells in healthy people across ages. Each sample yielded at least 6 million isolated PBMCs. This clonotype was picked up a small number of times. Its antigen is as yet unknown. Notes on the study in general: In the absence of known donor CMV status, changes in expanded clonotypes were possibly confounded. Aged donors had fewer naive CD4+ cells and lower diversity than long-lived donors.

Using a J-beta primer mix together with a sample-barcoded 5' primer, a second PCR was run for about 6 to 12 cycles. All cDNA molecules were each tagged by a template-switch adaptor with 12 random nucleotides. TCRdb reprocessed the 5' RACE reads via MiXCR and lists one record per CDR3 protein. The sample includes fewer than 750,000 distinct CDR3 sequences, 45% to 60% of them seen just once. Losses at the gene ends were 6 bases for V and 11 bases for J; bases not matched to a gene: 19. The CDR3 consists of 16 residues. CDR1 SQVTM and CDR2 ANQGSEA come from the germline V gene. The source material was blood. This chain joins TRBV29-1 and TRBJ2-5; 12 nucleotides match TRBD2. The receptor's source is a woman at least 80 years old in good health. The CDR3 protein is CSVPTGLAGGRNEQYF. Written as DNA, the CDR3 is TGCAGCGTCCCCACTGGGCTAGCGGGAGGGCGAAATGAGCAGTACTTC.